A single sample gave rise to the 31 T cell receptor beta chains below, sequenced in a study of T cells in Graves' hyperthyroidism and ophthalmopathy. It was RNA transcripts that yielded the amplified TCR beta CDR3 regions. The primer set for the first-round RT-PCR of the TCR CDR3 was HTBI. TCRdb re-analysed the multiplex PCR reads in MiXCR, keeping a single row per CDR3 protein. In the table there are approximately 700,000 distinct CDR3 sequences, roughly 46% of which are singletons. The sample taken for sequencing was peripheral blood or thyroid tissue (not recorded which). Source of these receptors: an adult man with Graves' disease, either hyperthyroidism or ophthalmopathy (not recorded which).

This clonotype was recorded at least ten times. The V and J genes are TRBV7-9 and TRBJ2-5; TRBD1 matches 7 bases. CDR1 and CDR2 (germline): SEHNR, FQNEAQ (reference sequence). V gave up 3 bases and J gave up 1 base; unmatched junction bases: 2. The CDR3 is made up of 14 amino acids. This CDR3 is CASSLDRTQETQYF. For the CDR3, the DNA is TGTGCCAGCAGCTTGGACAGGACCCAAGAGACCCAGTACTTC.

A note on this clonotype: At one boundary the junction diverges from the germline segment, which might be a read error. V is TRBV7-2 and J is TRBJ1-4; no clear D gene. Germline V gene sequence: CDR1 SGHTA, CDR2 FQGNSA. The CDR3 covers 15 residues. The CDR3 region has the DNA TGCGCCAGCAGCCAAGAAGGTCCTATGAGTGAAAAACTGTTTTTT. It specifies CASSQEGPMSEKLFF.

This clonotype was seen more than once but under ten times. The chain employs TRBV20-1 and TRBJ2-7, with D perhaps matching TRBD2 (5 bases). Trimming left V 1 base short and J 3 bases short, with 13 bases between. CDR3 length equals 14 residues. Germline lookup yields CDR1 DFQATT and CDR2 SNEGSKA (reference sequence). CDR3 protein: CSARAFRTGYEQYF. The CDR3 DNA reads TGCAGTGCTAGAGCCTTCCGGACTGGCTACGAGCAGTACTTC.

This clonotype has ten or more counts. The chain has TRBV3-1 and TRBJ1-2; D is possibly TRBD1 (6 bases). The germline V gene encodes CDR1 LGHDT and CDR2 YNNKEL (reference sequence). V was pared by 1 base and J by 13 bases, with 10 bases between. This CDR3 comprises 11 residues. The CDR3 is CASSQGTARTF. The CDR3 region has the DNA TGTGCCAGCAGCCAAGGGACAGCTCGCACCTTC.

The rearrangement uses TRBV20-1 and TRBJ1-6; 11 nucleotides line up with TRBD1. Looked up from germline, CDR1 is DFQATT and CDR2 is SNEGSKA (reference sequence). The CDR3 extends over 15 amino acids. CDR3 sequence: CSASGTGGRSSPLHF. The CDR3 DNA sequence: TGCAGCGCCTCAGGGACAGGGGGACGAAGTTCACCCCTCCACTTT.

This clonotype was picked up many times. The chain joins TRBV15 to TRBJ1-2; no definite D call. V was pared by 3 bases and J by 0 bases, with 8 bases between. This CDR3 region has 14 residues. Germline CDR1 is LNHNV and CDR2 is YYDKDF (reference sequence). CDR3: CATSRAGTNYGYTF. The CDR3 DNA is TGTGCCACCAGCAGGGCGGGGACTAACTATGGCTACACCTTC.

The chain carries TRBV6-1 and TRBJ2-7; 7 bases fit TRBD2. The CDR3 spans 16 residues. Germline trimming cut 0 bases from V and 5 bases from J; bases unmatched to any gene: 10. Per germline, CDR1 MNHNS and CDR2 SASEGT. In DNA, the CDR3 is TGTGCCAGCAGTGAAGCGCACCCGGGACTACCGGACGAGCAGTACTTC. Amino acids: CASSEAHPGLPDEQYF.

The gene calls are TRBV10-3 and TRBJ1-3, with D possibly matching TRBD1 (5 bases). The CDR3 runs to 14 residues. The germline V gene has CDR1 ENHRY and CDR2 SYGVKD. V was clipped by 0 bases and J by 7 bases, with 10 bases between them. CDR3 sequence (DNA): TGTGCCATCAGTGAGTCTGGGGGGGGGAACACCATATATTTT. This sequence encodes CAISESGGGNTIYF.

The chain carries TRBV15 and TRBJ1-2; D may be TRBD1 (5 bases). V was trimmed by 2 bases and J by 5 bases, leaving 9 bases between them. Germline assignment: CDR1 LNHNV and CDR2 YYDKDF (reference sequence). The CDR3 consists of 13 residues. CDR3 protein: CATSRPGQYGYTF. The CDR3 DNA sequence: TGTGCCACCAGCAGACCGGGGCAGTATGGCTACACCTTC.

Turning to this clonotype: A much larger clone sits a single nucleotide away, making a read error possible. The chain combines TRBV10-3 with TRBJ2-5, with D perhaps being TRBD1 or TRBD2 (6 bases each). Germline loops: CDR1 ENHRY, CDR2 SYGVKD. The CDR3 totals 15 residues. DNA of the CDR3: TGTGCCACCAGTGAGGATAGGGGGGACCAAGAGACCCAGTACTTC. It is translated as CATSEDRGDQETQYF.

This clonotype showed up just a few times. This chain connects TRBV29-1 to TRBJ1-1, with 8 positions matching TRBD1. With 7 bases clipped from V and 5 bases from J, the junction kept 9 bases outside the gene matches. CDR3 size: 13 residues. From germline, CDR1 is SQVTM and CDR2 ANQGSEA. DNA of the CDR3: TGCAGCGCCCCGACAGGGGAAAAAACTGAAGCTTTCTTT. Its translation: CSAPTGEKTEAFF.

The chain combines TRBV10-2 with TRBJ1-5; D is unresolved. The CDR3 is 15 amino acids. CDR1 WSHSY and CDR2 SAAADI come from the germline V gene. The V gene lost 3 bases and the J gene lost 3 bases, with 12 bases spanning the gap. The CDR3 loop reads CASSDVGRINQPQHF. The DNA for the CDR3 is TGCGCCAGCAGTGATGTCGGACGGATCAATCAGCCCCAGCATTTT.

The CDR3 sequence is CSARAGTRAYEQYF. CDR3 sequence (DNA): TGCAGTGCTAGAGCCGGGACCCGAGCCTACGAGCAGTACTTC. This chain uses TRBV20-1 with TRBJ2-7, with D tentatively TRBD1 or TRBD2 (5 bases each). CDR1 is DFQATT, CDR2 SNEGSKA, per germline (reference sequence). This CDR3 is built from 14 residues. Trimming pared 1 base from V and 2 bases from J, leaving 12 bases between.

The chain combines TRBV19 with TRBJ1-1; 8 nucleotides align to TRBD1. The CDR3 consists of 13 residues. V lost 11 bases and J lost 5; bases outside the gene matches: 10. CDR1 and CDR2 (germline): LNHDA, SQIVND (reference sequence). CDR3 nucleotide sequence: TGTGCCGCTGGCCAGGGGGCACCGACTGAAGCTTTCTTT. Residues: CAAGQGAPTEAFF.

There are a few counts of this clonotype. This chain joins TRBV19 and TRBJ1-5, with TRBD1 matching over 9 bases. Germline assignment: CDR1 LNHDA and CDR2 SQIVND (reference sequence). The ends lost 4 bases at V and 4 bases at J; junction bases unmatched: 5. The CDR3 runs to 15 residues. CDR3 nucleotides: TGTGCCAGTAGTAACAGGGGGCGGCTGAATCAGCCCCAGCATTTT. Translating it yields CASSNRGRLNQPQHF.

CDR3 loop: CASSLQGITEAFF. The DNA for the CDR3 is TGTGCCAGCAGCCTACAGGGTATCACTGAAGCTTTCTTT. The chain employs TRBV12-3 or TRBV12-4 and TRBJ1-1; D is perhaps TRBD1 (6 bases). This CDR3 is 13 amino acids long. The V gene lost 6 bases and the J gene lost 4 bases, with 12 bases spanning the gap.

This clonotype came up many times. The chain joins TRBV10-3 to TRBJ1-5, with TRBD1 matching over 12 bases. The CDR3 has 15 amino acids. Looked up from germline, CDR1 is ENHRY and CDR2 is SYGVKD. Trimming took 2 bases from V and 6 from J; bases not matched to a gene: 2. In nucleotides, the CDR3 is TGTGCCATCAGTGAGGGGGACAGGGGGCCTCAGCCCCAGCATTTT. It is translated as CAISEGDRGPQPQHF.

In this sample, this clonotype turned up many times. The chain links TRBV7-9 to TRBJ1-5, with 7 nucleotides matching TRBD1. Unmatched junction bases numbered 12, after V lost 4 bases and J lost 0 bases. Germline V gene sequence: CDR1 SEHNR, CDR2 FQNEAQ (reference sequence). CDR3 size: 18 residues. CDR3 amino acids: CASSYSSPGQLSNQPQHF. The CDR3, as DNA: TGTGCCAGCAGCTATAGCAGCCCGGGACAGCTTAGCAATCAGCCCCAGCATTTT.

The chain is built from TRBV19 and TRBJ1-5; maybe TRBD1 (6 bases). V dropped 4 bases and J dropped 5 bases, with 15 bases sitting between them. The CDR3 extends over 15 amino acids. CDR1 and CDR2 (germline): LNHDA, SQIVND (reference sequence). For the CDR3, the DNA is TGTGCCAGTAGTACCGGGACACAGTGGTATCAGCCCCAGCATTTT. Its translation is CASSTGTQWYQPQHF.

This chain uses TRBV11-1 with TRBJ2-7; D is possibly TRBD1 (5 bases). CDR1 SGHAT and CDR2 FQDESV come from the germline V gene (reference sequence). Trimming took off 8 bases at V and 6 bases at J, with 14 bases between the two ends. The CDR3 is 12 amino acids. The CDR3 protein is CASEIQGFEQYF. In DNA, the CDR3 is TGTGCCAGCGAAATCCAGGGCTTCGAGCAGTACTTC.

The chain recombines TRBV29-1 with TRBJ1-1, with 7 bases lining up with TRBD1. The CDR3 has 11 amino acids. J was trimmed by 5 bases and V by 8 bases; bases with no gene match: 5. The V gene's germline CDR1 is SQVTM and CDR2 ANQGSEA. The CDR3 region has the DNA TGCAGCCTCCACAGGGGTACTGAAGCTTTCTTT. This gives the protein CSLHRGTEAFF.

Note on this clonotype: The junction and the germline gene differ at one end; a read error may be behind it. The chain links TRBV12-3 or TRBV12-4 to TRBJ1-4; 7 positions match TRBD1. The CDR3 totals 14 residues. The CDR3 protein is CASSLHRGHEKLLF. The CDR3 nucleotides read TGTGCCAGCAGTTTGCACAGGGGTCATGAAAAACTGCTTTTT.

This clonotype was recorded only once. V usage is TRBV7-9 and J usage is TRBJ1-5, with 9 bases aligning to TRBD1. V shed 2 bases, J shed 7 bases, and the junction held 3 bases outside the gene matches. This CDR3 contains 14 residues. CDR1 is SEHNR and CDR2 is FQNEAQ in the germline V gene (reference sequence). The CDR3 spells CASSLTTGGQPQHF. CDR3 nucleotides: TGTGCCAGCAGCTTAACGACAGGGGGGCAGCCCCAGCATTTT.

This clonotype was counted only a few times. The chain employs TRBV12-3 or TRBV12-4 and TRBJ1-2; TRBD1 is a possible D gene (6 bases). The CDR3 consists of 14 residues. Trimming shortened V by 7 bases and J by 3 bases, and 15 bases separated the two germline ends. CDR3 protein: CASTETGGDYGYTF. CDR3 in DNA: TGTGCCAGCACCGAGACAGGAGGAGACTATGGCTACACCTTC.

The chain is built from TRBV27 and TRBJ1-2; D not certain. V was cut by 1 base and J by 0 bases, with 9 bases left in between. Looked up from germline, CDR1 is MNHEY and CDR2 is SMNVEV (reference sequence). The CDR3 loop spans 15 amino acids. CDR3 in DNA: TGTGCCAGCAGTTTATGGTTGATGACTAACTATGGCTACACCTTC. Protein: CASSLWLMTNYGYTF.

This clonotype has only a few counts. This chain uses TRBV15 with TRBJ1-1; 12 positions match TRBD1. This CDR3 comprises 21 residues. CDR1 is LNHNV, CDR2 YYDKDF, per germline (reference sequence). Trimming removed 1 base from V and 4 bases from J; junction bases left unmatched: 19. The CDR3 loop reads CATSRADDWGTGGFRSTEAFF. In DNA form, the CDR3 reads TGTGCCACCAGCAGAGCCGACGACTGGGGGACAGGGGGCTTTCGGAGCACTGAAGCTTTCTTT. Full variable domain (rest looked up from reference TRBV15 and TRBJ1-1): DAMVIQNPRYQVTQFGKPVTLSCSQTLNHNVMYWYQQKSSQAPKLLFHYYDKDFNNEADTPDNFQSRRPNTSFCFLDIRSPGLGDTAMYLCATSRADDWGTGGFRSTEAFFGQGTRLTVV.

The chain couples TRBV7-2 to TRBJ1-2, with no clear D. V was shortened by 1 base and J by 5 bases, with 8 bases between the two germline ends. The CDR3 length is 13 residues. Germline V gene data show CDR1 as SGHTA and CDR2 as FQGNSA. Written as DNA, the CDR3 is TGTGCCAGCAGCTTAGATCAAATATATGGCTACACCTTC. It yields the protein CASSLDQIYGYTF.

This chain connects TRBV7-9 to TRBJ1-6; D is perhaps TRBD1 (5 bases). From germline, CDR1 is SEHNR and CDR2 FQNEAQ (reference sequence). Trimming left V 6 bases short and J 6 bases short, with 12 bases between. This CDR3 spans 14 amino acids. This CDR3 is CASRNTGPNSPLHF. CDR3 nucleotides: TGTGCCAGCAGAAATACAGGACCTAATTCACCCCTCCACTTT. The whole variable domain, remainder taken from reference TRBV7-9 and TRBJ1-6, is DTGVSQNPRHKITKRGQNVTFRCDPISEHNRLYWYRQTLGQGPEFLTYFQNEAQLEKSRLLSDRFSAERPKGSFSTLEIQRTEQGDSAMYLCASRNTGPNSPLHFGNGTRLTVT.

V and J are TRBV15 and TRBJ1-4; tentative D call: TRBD1 (6 bases). This CDR3 contains 15 residues. Germline lookup yields CDR1 LNHNV and CDR2 YYDKDF (reference sequence). V dropped 5 bases and J dropped 7 bases, with 17 bases sitting between them. The DNA of the CDR3 is TGTGCCACCAGCGTTGAAAGGGGGGCCGGTGAAAAACTGTTTTTT. This encodes CATSVERGAGEKLFF.

This clonotype has a count of ten or more. The chain employs TRBV10-2 and TRBJ2-5, with 10 bases matching TRBD2. The CDR3 totals 17 residues. The V segment lost 0 bases and the J segment 2 bases; nucleotides outside the gene matches: 6. From germline, CDR1 is WSHSY and CDR2 SAAADI. In DNA form, the CDR3 reads TGCGCCAGCAGTGAGTCGTCGGCACTAGCGGGACAAGAGACCCAGTACTTC. Protein sequence: CASSESSALAGQETQYF.

Ten or more counts support this clonotype. V is TRBV7-8 and J is TRBJ1-6, with unresolved D. CDR3 size: 14 residues. V dropped 5 bases and J dropped 7 bases, with 12 bases sitting between them. Per the germline V gene, CDR1 is SGHVS and CDR2 is FQNEAQ. CDR3 sequence (DNA): TGTGCCAGCAGCCTGGGAGCAGAAAATTCACCCCTCCACTTT. The encoded protein is CASSLGAENSPLHF.